What follows describes a single T cell receptor (beta chain). Trimming took 5 bases from V and 6 from J, leaving 17 bases between them. The CDR3 is made up of 14 amino acids. CDR1 is SGHAT and CDR2 is FQNNGV in the germline V gene. This entry belongs to a study of T-cell memory formation after mild COVID-19. Each CDR3 protein gets one entry after TCRdb re-called the 5' RACE reads with MiXCR. The data hold 300,000 to 350,000 distinct CDR3 sequences, with roughly an eighth observed a single time. Sequencing was performed on PBMCs or a T cell subset sorted from them (not recorded which). The gene calls are TRBV11-2 and TRBJ2-7; D gene uncertain. The source of this sequence is a man aged 18 to 30 who had mild COVID-19 (a few samples of this study predate the infection). Cell type and time point are not known. The CDR3 DNA reads TGTGCCAGCAGCCCGTCCCGGGTTACCTCCGAGCAGTACTTC. It encodes CASSPSRVTSEQYF.